These 18 T cell receptor beta chains came from one sample sequenced in a study of cytomegalovirus exposure and HLA in healthy donors. The PCR made use of 60 Vbeta and 13 Jbeta primers. Produced via immunoSEQ multiplex PCR; TCRdb's table is partial and in-frame only. The table has roughly 200,000 clones, 79% seen once. The sequenced material came from PBMCs. These receptors originate from a woman aged 25-40 years in good health and CMV-seropositive.

V usage is TRBV6-6 and J usage is TRBJ1-2; TRBD1 matches 9 bases. Germline V gives CDR1 MNHNY, CDR2 SVGAGI (reference sequence). The CDR3 spans 14 residues. V lost 6 bases, J lost 2 bases, and 4 bases stayed unmatched. CDR3 nucleotide sequence: TGTGCCAGCAGACTTGGACAGGGGAACTATGGCTACACCTTC. This sequence encodes CASRLGQGNYGYTF.

The genes are TRBV29-1 and TRBJ2-1; 12 nucleotides align to TRBD2. The CDR3 is made up of 18 amino acids. Germline values: CDR1 SQVTM, CDR2 ANQGSEA. The V segment lost 3 bases and the J segment 1 base; nucleotides outside the gene matches: 10. The CDR3, as DNA: TGCAGCGTTGATAGGGTAGCTAGCGGGAGGGGGTCCTACAATGAGCAGTTCTTC. Translated: CSVDRVASGRGSYNEQFF.

The chain joins TRBV7-9 to TRBJ2-3; TRBD1 agrees at 7 bases. V was pared by 3 bases and J by 3 bases, with 3 bases of the junction left unmatched. From germline, CDR1 is SEHNR and CDR2 FQNEAQ (reference sequence). The CDR3 is 14 residues long. The CDR3 loop reads CASSLGQWTDTQYF. The CDR3 DNA follows: TGTGCCAGCAGCTTGGGACAGTGGACAGATACGCAGTATTTT.

This chain links TRBV7-9 with TRBJ2-6; D is possibly TRBD2 (5 bases). CDR1 and CDR2 (germline): SEHNR, FQNEAQ (reference sequence). V lost 8 bases to trimming and J lost 0 bases, with 5 bases between them. CDR3 length equals 13 residues. The chain's CDR3 is CASGGSGANVLTF. CDR3 coding DNA: TGTGCCAGCGGAGGCTCTGGGGCCAACGTCCTGACTTTC.

This rearrangement joins TRBV6-5 to TRBJ2-3; weak D call: TRBD2 (6 bases). Trimming removed 5 bases from V and 4 bases from J, with 13 bases in between. The CDR3 loop spans 14 amino acids. Germline CDR1 reads MNHEY; CDR2 reads SVGAGI. The CDR3 protein is CASSRGPGADTQYF. The DNA of the CDR3 is TGTGCCAGCAGTCGGGGCCCGGGGGCAGATACGCAGTATTTT.

The J gene is TRBJ1-5, the V gene TRBV14, with 7 positions matching TRBD1. This CDR3 comprises 16 residues. V trimming: 0 bases; J trimming: 6 bases; junction bases outside the gene matches: 8. From germline, CDR1 is SGHDN and CDR2 FVKESK. In DNA form, the CDR3 reads TGTGCCAGCAGCCAAGATGGAATAGGGGGCACTCAGCCCCAGCATTTT. It specifies CASSQDGIGGTQPQHF. Supplemented by reference TRBV14 and TRBJ1-5, the full variable domain reads EAGVTQFPSHSVIEKGQTVTLRCDPISGHDNLYWYRRVMGKEIKFLLHFVKESKQDESGMPNNRFLAERTGGTYSTLKVQPAELEDSGVYFCASSQDGIGGTQPQHFGDGTRLSIL.

The rearrangement uses TRBV5-4 and TRBJ2-7; 8 bases are a match to TRBD2. The CDR3 is 18 amino acids. CDR1 is SGHNT, CDR2 YYREEE, per germline (reference sequence). The V segment lost 4 bases and the J segment 0 bases; nucleotides outside the gene matches: 15. The CDR3 region is CASSVAGGSKKSSYEQYF. CDR3 DNA: TGTGCCAGCAGCGTTGCGGGGGGTTCAAAGAAGAGCTCCTACGAGCAGTACTTC.

The V call is TRBV25-1, the J call TRBJ1-1; no clear D gene. Trimming pared 5 bases from V and 0 bases from J, leaving 10 bases between. The CDR3 loop spans 14 amino acids. CDR1 and CDR2 (germline): MGHDK, SYGVNS. The DNA of the CDR3 is TGTGCCAGCAGTAACAGCAGGATGAACACTGAAGCTTTCTTT. It yields the protein CASSNSRMNTEAFF.

This rearrangement joins TRBV5-1 to TRBJ2-7; D may be TRBD1 (5 bases). The V and J ends lost 4 bases and 4 bases respectively, with 15 bases between them. This CDR3 contains 14 residues. Germline V gene lookup returns CDR1 SGHRS and CDR2 YFSETQ. CDR3 DNA sequence: TGCGCCAGCAGCGACCTCCCTAGGGGTTACGAGCAGTACTTC. This codes for CASSDLPRGYEQYF.

The J gene is TRBJ2-5, the V gene TRBV25-1; the match to TRBD2 covers 7 bases. CDR1 is MGHDK and CDR2 is SYGVNS in the germline V gene. J lost 5 bases, V lost 1 base, and 4 bases had no gene match. The CDR3 extends over 14 amino acids. The CDR3 DNA is TGTGCCAGCAGTGAATGGGGGGGAGGGGAGACCCAGTACTTC. This sequence encodes CASSEWGGGETQYF. The variable domain in full, completed from reference TRBV25-1 and TRBJ2-5, reads EADIYQTPRYLVIGTGKKITLECSQTMGHDKMYWYQQDPGMELHLIHYSYGVNSTEKGDLSSESTVSRIRTEHFPLTLESARPSHTSQYLCASSEWGGGETQYFGPGTRLLVL.

The chain carries TRBV2 and TRBJ1-1; 7 bases are shared with TRBD1. The trim removed 5 bases at V and 6 bases at J, leaving 6 bases unmatched. Germline CDR1 SNHLY, CDR2 FYNNEI. The CDR3 length is 13 residues. CDR3 protein: CASSLRGSAEAFF. The DNA of the CDR3 is TGTGCCAGCAGTCTCAGGGGGAGCGCTGAAGCTTTCTTT.

The chain uses TRBV21-1 and TRBJ1-2. TRBV21-1 is marked as a pseudogene. The CDR3 consists of 14 residues. CDR3 amino acids: CATRETEAFYGYTF. The CDR3 DNA sequence: TGTGCCACACGAGAGACTGAAGCCTTCTATGGCTACACCTTC.

The gene calls are TRBV11-2 and TRBJ1-1; 11 nucleotides align to TRBD1. J lost 1 base, V lost 7 bases, and 14 bases had no gene match. The CDR3 spans 18 residues. CDR1 and CDR2 from the germline V gene are SGHAT and FQNNGV. The CDR3 spells CASTMGVGTGGRNTEAFF. The CDR3 bases are TGTGCCAGCACTATGGGGGTCGGGACAGGGGGGAGGAACACTGAAGCTTTCTTT.

This rearrangement joins TRBV16 to TRBJ1-1; 7 positions match TRBD1. Looked up from germline, CDR1 is KGHSY and CDR2 is FQNENV. V gave up 0 bases and J gave up 10 bases; unmatched junction bases: 8. The CDR3 extends over 14 amino acids. The CDR3 protein is CASSQSYRGRIAFF. The CDR3 bases are TGTGCCAGCAGCCAATCATATAGGGGGCGGATAGCTTTCTTT.

The chain uses TRBV5-1 and TRBJ2-3; D gene uncertain. The CDR3 consists of 15 residues. V lost 4 bases and J lost 5, with 17 bases in between. CDR1 is SGHRS and CDR2 is YFSETQ in the germline V gene. The CDR3 loop reads CASSPSFGDGDTQYF. Here the CDR3 DNA reads TGCGCCAGCAGCCCATCCTTTGGAGACGGAGATACGCAGTATTTT.

This clone was picked up a small number of times. The chain carries TRBV9 and TRBJ2-3, with 7 bases matching TRBD2. Germline-derived CDR1 and CDR2 are SGDLS and YYNGEE. This CDR3 spans 12 amino acids. V lost 0 bases, J lost 9 bases, and 1 base stayed unmatched. This chain's CDR3 is CASSVGSGTQYF. DNA of the CDR3: TGTGCCAGCAGCGTAGGTAGCGGGACGCAGTATTTT.

There are a few counts of this clone. For the CDR3, the DNA is TGTGCCAGCAGTTTATCCGTGCGGGTGGCCTACGAGCAGTACTTC. Protein sequence: CASSLSVRVAYEQYF. This chain uses TRBV27 with TRBJ2-7; weak D call: TRBD2 (5 bases). The V and J ends lost 0 bases and 2 bases respectively, with 11 bases between them. The CDR3 has 15 amino acids. The germline V gene has CDR1 MNHEY and CDR2 SMNVEV (reference sequence).

The V gene is TRBV4-3, the J gene TRBJ1-3; no clear D. Germline-derived CDR1 and CDR2 are LGHNA and YSLEER. V lost 0 bases and J 2 bases, leaving 8 bases between the germline ends. CDR3 size: 15 residues. The CDR3 DNA reads TGCGCCAGCAGCCAAGATCTCCCCGCTGGAAACACCATATATTTT. Encoded protein: CASSQDLPAGNTIYF.